This TCR beta chain was captured in a study of spatial heterogeneity in lung cancer. Overall study: Averaged across combinations, each unique TCR and UMI pairing appeared more than ten times in raw reads, which were uncorrected.

CDR1 is MDHEN, CDR2 SYDVKM, per germline. The CDR3 spans 15 residues. V lost 5 bases, J lost 1 base, and 14 bases lay in between. TCRdb re-analysed the 5' RACE reads in MiXCR, keeping a single row per CDR3 protein. Of 4,500 to 7,000 distinct CDR3 sequences in the sample, 4.8% were seen once. This clonotype was detected many times. What it recognizes is unknown. This beta chain turned up in a library designed for alpha chains; as an off-target read, its abundance says little. Time point in this sample: sample taken at primary tumor resection. Findings of the study overall: In tumors, expanded intratumoral alpha and beta TCR counts tracked mutation counts.

Material: lung tumor tissue, obtained at surgery. The chain employs TRBV28 and TRBJ1-1, with D perhaps matching TRBD1 (5 bases). The source is a male donor with early-stage non-small cell lung cancer. The CDR3 spells CASSTSTETNTEAFF. The CDR3 DNA reads as TGTGCCAGCAGTACCTCGACAGAGACGAACACTGAAGCTTTCTTT.